This T cell receptor beta chain was obtained from a study of shared clonotypes between healthy human individuals. At the level of the study: Ranging from 18 to 49 in age, donors were a couple of women and a few men. Notes on the study in general: Clonotype sharing among donors likely depends on sequencing depth. The study found lower generation probabilities in non-shared clonotypes than in those shared by all four donors. Shared across several donors were roughly 4.7% of the naive CD4 clonotypes.

The CDR3 loop spans 13 amino acids. With V trimmed by 6 bases and J by 9 bases, 10 bases remained unmatched. CDR1 is SQVTM, CDR2 ANQGSEA, per germline. On this clone: Its target is unknown.

TCRdb's copy holds only in-frame clones and misses some; the assay was immunoSEQ multiplex PCR. This sample has more than 1.2 million clones, with approximately 98.5% found just once. This TCR was recovered from a man aged 25-45 years in good health. The J gene is TRBJ2-1, the V gene TRBV29-1; 8 bases are a match to TRBD1. Input material: naive CD4+ T cells sorted from blood. Subset defined: CD45RA+ positively selected. CDR3 protein: CSVRGQGAGEQFF. Written as DNA, the CDR3 is TGCAGCGTACGAGGCCAGGGGGCTGGTGAGCAGTTCTTC.